These T cell receptor beta chains were read from a single sample in a study of identical twins. TCRdb passed the 5' RACE reads through MiXCR, listing each CDR3 protein once. The sample has approximately 700,000 distinct CDR3 sequences; 15% to 20% are singletons. These records were also assigned to another study, of T cells expressing NK-cell markers.

The specimen sequenced was PBMCs. These receptors were collected from a woman between 18 and 29 years old in good health. Each CDR3 is given with its conserved first and last residue. Fields, in order: V gene, D gene, J gene, clone size, CDR3 protein, CDR3 DNA. The D gene is left open where the match is weak. Not all rows give a size; the values are once, few, many and, for expanded clones, a class.

v_gene: TRBV10-3
d_gene: TRBD1
j_gene: TRBJ2-7
abundance: -
CDR3aa: CAISPRDRATYEQYF
CDR3nt: TGTGCCATCAGTCCCCGGGACAGGGCCACCTACGAGCAGTACTTC

v_gene: TRBV20-1
d_gene: TRBD2
j_gene: TRBJ2-1
abundance: few
CDR3aa: CSKSGGGYNEQFF
CDR3nt: TGCAGTAAAAGCGGGGGGGGCTACAATGAGCAGTTCTTC

v_gene: TRBV4-1
d_gene: -
j_gene: TRBJ2-1
abundance: -
CDR3aa: CAGLRDGRGNNEQFF
CDR3nt: TGCGCCGGACTTAGGGACGGCCGCGGGAACAATGAGCAGTTCTTC

v_gene: TRBV10-3
d_gene: -
j_gene: TRBJ2-5
abundance: many
CDR3aa: CAISGPEGETQYF
CDR3nt: TGTGCCATCAGTGGCCCTGAAGGAGAGACCCAGTACTTC

v_gene: TRBV7-6
d_gene: -
j_gene: TRBJ1-5
abundance: -
CDR3aa: CASSLGSGESNQPQHF
CDR3nt: TGTGCCAGCAGCTTAGGATCTGGGGAGAGCAATCAGCCCCAGCATTTT

v_gene: TRBV12-3/TRBV12-4
d_gene: TRBD2
j_gene: TRBJ2-3
abundance: -
CDR3aa: CASSGLAVLGDTQYF
CDR3nt: TGTGCCAGCAGTGGACTAGCGGTCCTCGGGGATACGCAGTATTTT

v_gene: TRBV9
d_gene: TRBD1
j_gene: TRBJ1-4
abundance: -
CDR3aa: CASSAKDRADEKLFF
CDR3nt: TGTGCCAGCAGCGCGAAGGACAGGGCGGATGAAAAACTGTTTTTT

v_gene: TRBV7-9
d_gene: -
j_gene: TRBJ2-7
abundance: -
CDR3aa: CASTGVEQYF
CDR3nt: TGTGCCAGCACAGGGGTCGAGCAGTACTTC

v_gene: TRBV5-6
d_gene: -
j_gene: TRBJ1-3
abundance: few
CDR3aa: CASSRGGYENTIYF
CDR3nt: TGTGCCAGCAGCCGAGGAGGATACGAAAACACCATATATTTT

v_gene: TRBV7-9
d_gene: -
j_gene: TRBJ2-3
abundance: -
CDR3aa: CASSWGQAADTQYF
CDR3nt: TGTGCCAGCAGCTGGGGTCAGGCTGCAGATACGCAGTATTTT

v_gene: TRBV9
d_gene: -
j_gene: TRBJ1-2
abundance: -
CDR3aa: CASSVMQGNYGYTF
CDR3nt: TGTGCCAGCAGCGTAATGCAGGGCAACTATGGCTACACCTTC

v_gene: TRBV7-9
d_gene: TRBD2
j_gene: TRBJ2-7
abundance: few
CDR3aa: CASSFPTSGTYEQYF
CDR3nt: TGTGCCAGCAGCTTCCCGACTAGCGGAACCTACGAGCAGTACTTC

v_gene: TRBV20-1
d_gene: TRBD2
j_gene: TRBJ2-7
abundance: few
CDR3aa: CSARAREATYEQYF
CDR3nt: TGCAGTGCTAGAGCGCGGGAGGCTACCTACGAGCAGTACTTC

v_gene: TRBV20-1
d_gene: TRBD2
j_gene: TRBJ2-5
abundance: -
CDR3aa: CSARDPTSGGEETQYF
CDR3nt: TGCAGTGCTAGAGACCCGACTAGCGGGGGAGAAGAGACCCAGTACTTC

v_gene: TRBV7-2
d_gene: TRBD2
j_gene: TRBJ2-1
abundance: -
CDR3aa: CASSLALAGEREQFF
CDR3nt: TGTGCCAGCAGCTTAGCCCTAGCGGGGGAGCGGGAGCAGTTCTTC

v_gene: TRBV29-1
d_gene: TRBD2
j_gene: TRBJ2-1
abundance: -
CDR3aa: CSVEGLAGAQYNEQFF
CDR3nt: TGCAGCGTTGAGGGACTAGCGGGGGCCCAATACAATGAGCAGTTCTTC

v_gene: TRBV10-2
d_gene: -
j_gene: TRBJ2-1
abundance: -
CDR3aa: CASSESWGGQFF
CDR3nt: TGCGCCAGCAGTGAGTCGTGGGGAGGGCAGTTCTTC

v_gene: TRBV7-9
d_gene: -
j_gene: TRBJ1-1
abundance: -
CDR3aa: CASSPWRPEAFF
CDR3nt: TGTGCCAGCAGTCCTTGGAGGCCTGAAGCTTTCTTT

v_gene: TRBV12-5
d_gene: -
j_gene: TRBJ1-2
abundance: few
CDR3aa: CASGLSGAAHTF
CDR3nt: TGTGCTAGTGGTTTATCTGGAGCGGCGCACACCTTC

v_gene: TRBV12-3/TRBV12-4
d_gene: TRBD2
j_gene: TRBJ2-7
abundance: many
CDR3aa: CASSFSAAGGPNEQYF
CDR3nt: TGTGCCAGCAGTTTCTCCGCCGCGGGAGGGCCAAACGAGCAGTACTTC

v_gene: TRBV14
d_gene: TRBD1
j_gene: TRBJ2-7
abundance: -
CDR3aa: CASSPLGQGNYEQYF
CDR3nt: TGTGCCAGCAGCCCCCTAGGACAGGGAAACTACGAGCAGTACTTC

v_gene: TRBV20-1
d_gene: -
j_gene: TRBJ1-1
abundance: few
CDR3aa: CSARTGHITEAFF
CDR3nt: TGCAGTGCTAGAACAGGCCATATCACTGAAGCTTTCTTT

v_gene: TRBV15
d_gene: -
j_gene: TRBJ2-7
abundance: few
CDR3aa: CATSRQAGYEQYF
CDR3nt: TGTGCCACCAGCAGACAGGCTGGCTACGAGCAGTACTTC

v_gene: TRBV12-3/TRBV12-4
d_gene: TRBD2
j_gene: TRBJ2-3
abundance: few
CDR3aa: CASSFARGGTDTQYF
CDR3nt: TGTGCCAGCAGTTTCGCGCGGGGGGGTACAGATACGCAGTATTTT

v_gene: TRBV15
d_gene: -
j_gene: TRBJ2-1
abundance: -
CDR3aa: CATSRVPAGTYNEQFF
CDR3nt: TGTGCCACCAGCAGAGTACCAGCGGGCACCTACAATGAGCAGTTCTTC

v_gene: TRBV20-1
d_gene: -
j_gene: TRBJ1-1
abundance: many
CDR3aa: CSASLPGWTEAFF
CDR3nt: TGCAGTGCTAGCCTCCCGGGGTGGACTGAAGCTTTCTTT

v_gene: TRBV12-5
d_gene: -
j_gene: TRBJ1-2
abundance: -
CDR3aa: CASGRTVGSGYTF
CDR3nt: TGTGCTAGTGGCCGGACAGTCGGGAGTGGCTACACCTTC

v_gene: TRBV6-2/TRBV6-3
d_gene: -
j_gene: TRBJ2-7
abundance: -
CDR3aa: CASRHRTIEEQYF
CDR3nt: TGTGCCAGCAGGCACAGGACTATCGAAGAGCAGTACTTC